This record looks at one T cell receptor beta chain sequence and its context. The ends were cut back, 5 bases at V and 3 bases at J, with 15 bases in the middle. The CDR3 is 15 residues long. Germline V gives CDR1 KGHDR, CDR2 SFDVKD. The data were taken from a study of control samples from healthy donors and cancer patients. The repertoire was sequenced with immunoSEQ multiplex PCR; TCRdb's copy has only in-frame clones and lacks some. The sample has 150,000 to 200,000 clones, almost 90% seen once. The receptor's source is a woman aged 30 to 39 in good health. The chain is built from TRBV24-1 and TRBJ2-5, with D unresolved. Sequenced input: blood. The CDR3 DNA sequence: TGTGCCACCAGTGTTGGGGTTAGGAAGGAAGAGACCCAGTACTTC. Protein sequence: CATSVGVRKEETQYF.